A selection of T cell receptor beta chains follows, all from one sample in a study of blood T cell repertoires in COVID-19. The data were produced by immunoSEQ multiplex PCR, yet TCRdb's version contains in-frame clones alone and is incomplete. The sample records 200,000 to 300,000 clones, roughly 85% being singletons. Input material: peripheral blood. These receptors were taken from a woman in her late teens or twenties with acute or convalescent COVID-19. The CDR3 runs from the conserved cysteine through the conserved F or W. D genes are given only for firm matches. The listing skips clone size in some rows; elsewhere it reads once, few, many or a size class.

J | V | size | D | CDR3 | DNA
TRBJ2-3 | TRBV3-1/TRBV3-2 | NA | TRBD2 | CASSPVSTSGSTDTQYF | TGTGCCAGCAGCCCTGTTTCGACTAGCGGGAGCACAGATACGCAGTATTTT
TRBJ2-4 | TRBV19 | NA | NA | CASSNKLGISGNIQYF | TGTGCCAGTAGTAACAAACTCGGGATCTCCGGGAACATTCAGTACTTC
TRBJ1-5 | TRBV4-3 | NA | NA | CASSQDVGPNQPQHF | TGCGCCAGCAGCCAGGATGTGGGGCCCAATCAGCCCCAGCATTTT
TRBJ2-3 | TRBV28 | NA | NA | CASSLGGSTDTQYF | TGTGCCAGCAGTTTAGGGGGGAGCACAGATACGCAGTATTTT
TRBJ2-7 | TRBV9 | NA | NA | CASSVGPGSWEQYF | TGTGCCAGCAGCGTAGGACCGGGGTCCTGGGAGCAGTACTTC
TRBJ2-7 | TRBV5-8 | NA | NA | CASSFRDPGGEQYF | TGTGCCAGCAGCTTTCGAGACCCCGGGGGCGAGCAGTACTTC
TRBJ1-5 | TRBV19 | NA | NA | CASSIVGGSDQPQHF | TGTGCCAGTAGTATAGTGGGGGGGAGCGATCAGCCCCAGCATTTT
TRBJ2-1 | TRBV28 | NA | TRBD2 | CASSSGTTSYNEQFF | TGTGCCAGCAGTTCAGGGACTACCTCCTACAATGAGCAGTTCTTC
TRBJ1-6 | TRBV9 | NA | TRBD1 | CASSLGQGIASYNSPLHF | TGTGCCAGCAGCCTGGGACAGGGGATTGCCTCCTATAATTCACCCCTCCACTTT
TRBJ2-3 | TRBV5-6 | NA | TRBD2 | CASSLVAGITDTQYF | TGTGCCAGCAGCTTGGTAGCGGGCATCACAGATACGCAGTATTTT
TRBJ2-1 | TRBV10-1 | NA | TRBD2 | CASSDYTGGSNEQFF | TGCGCCAGCAGTGATTATACGGGAGGGTCGAATGAGCAGTTCTTC
TRBJ2-5 | TRBV15 | NA | NA | CATRTPGQETQYF | TGTGCCACCAGGACTCCGGGACAAGAGACCCAGTACTTC
TRBJ1-2 | TRBV29-1 | NA | TRBD1 | CSVEGGLEGASGYTF | TGCAGCGTTGAAGGAGGTTTGGAGGGGGCGAGTGGCTACACCTTC
TRBJ1-4 | TRBV25-1 | NA | TRBD1 | CASSEFKFDRVEKLFF | TGTGCCAGCAGTGAATTTAAATTCGACAGGGTTGAAAAACTGTTTTTT
TRBJ1-5 | TRBV19 | few | TRBD1 | CASTMDRLGISNQPQHF | TGTGCCAGTACCATGGACAGGTTAGGGATTAGCAATCAGCCCCAGCATTTT
TRBJ1-1 | TRBV3-1/TRBV3-2 | few | NA | CASSQQGGTEAFF | TGTGCCAGCAGCCAACAGGGTGGCACTGAAGCTTTCTTT
TRBJ2-1 | TRBV25-1 | NA | TRBD1 | CASSESGTGFNEQFF | TGTGCCAGCAGTGAATCAGGGACAGGGTTCAATGAGCAGTTCTTC
TRBJ2-7 | TRBV3-1/TRBV3-2 | few | NA | CASSRPVSGSSYEQYF | TGTGCCAGCAGCCGCCCAGTTAGCGGAAGCTCCTACGAGCAGTACTTC
TRBJ1-5 | TRBV6-5 | NA | NA | CASGQPDSNQPQHF | TGTGCCAGCGGGCAGCCGGATAGCAATCAGCCCCAGCATTTT
TRBJ1-4 | TRBV6-6 | NA | NA | CASSFGPGVDEKLFF | TGTGCCAGCAGTTTCGGGCCCGGGGTGGATGAAAAACTGTTTTTT
TRBJ1-1 | TRBV5-1 | NA | NA | CASSLSGAPEAFF | TGCGCCAGCAGCTTGTCAGGGGCCCCTGAAGCTTTCTTT
TRBJ1-2 | TRBV4-3 | NA | TRBD1 | CASSQESHRGLNYGYTF | TGCGCCAGCAGCCAAGAGTCCCACAGGGGGCTTAACTATGGCTACACCTTC
TRBJ2-1 | TRBV7-9 | NA | TRBD1 | CASAGTGGYNEQFF | TGTGCCAGCGCGGGGACAGGGGGTTACAATGAGCAGTTCTTC
TRBJ2-1 | TRBV19 | NA | TRBD2 | CASSMSGRAIISYNEQFF | TGTGCCAGTAGTATGAGCGGGAGGGCAATAATCTCCTACAATGAGCAGTTCTTC
TRBJ2-7 | TRBV7-8 | NA | TRBD2 | CASSRGLAGVKVYEQYF | TGTGCCAGCAGCCGAGGACTAGCGGGAGTTAAGGTCTACGAGCAGTACTTC
TRBJ2-1 | TRBV29-1 | NA | NA | CSVEDRQRTYNEQFF | TGCAGCGTTGAAGATCGGCAGCGAACCTACAATGAGCAGTTCTTC
TRBJ1-4 | TRBV14 | NA | NA | CASSHLIQGTNEKLFF | TGTGCCAGCAGCCATTTGATACAGGGAACTAATGAAAAACTGTTTTTT
TRBJ1-3 | TRBV5-5 | NA | NA | CASSWTASSGNTIYF | TGTGCCAGCAGCTGGACAGCTAGCTCTGGAAACACCATATATTTT
TRBJ2-1 | TRBV7-2 | NA | TRBD2 | CASSARLADYNEQFF | TGTGCCAGCAGCGCCCGACTAGCGGATTACAATGAGCAGTTCTTC
TRBJ2-3 | TRBV12-2 | NA | NA | CASRVGAGFTDTQYF | TGTGCAAGTCGCGTTGGAGCGGGGTTCACAGATACGCAGTATTTT
TRBJ2-3 | TRBV4-2 | NA | NA | CASSQAVGTDTQYF | TGTGCCAGCAGCCAAGCGGTAGGCACAGATACGCAGTATTTT
TRBJ2-2 | TRBV18 | NA | NA | CASSPSQRANTGELFF | TGTGCCAGCTCCCCGTCTCAGCGAGCGAACACCGGGGAGCTGTTTTTT
TRBJ1-5 | TRBV5-8 | NA | NA | CASSFRVLGNQPQHF | TGTGCCAGCAGCTTCAGGGTTCTAGGCAATCAGCCCCAGCATTTT
TRBJ1-3 | TRBV6-6 | NA | NA | CASSLVDTIYF | TGTGCCAGCAGCCTCGTTGACACCATATATTTT
TRBJ2-2 | TRBV3-1/TRBV3-2 | NA | NA | CASSPTRQGYTGELFF | TGTGCCAGCAGCCCCACGAGGCAGGGGTATACCGGGGAGCTGTTTTTT
TRBJ2-5 | TRBV6-6 | NA | TRBD1 | CASSKGGTGGQETQYF | TGTGCCAGCAGTAAAGGGGGGACAGGGGGCCAAGAGACCCAGTACTTC
TRBJ2-5 | TRBV28 | NA | NA | CASSPRVRETQYF | TGTGCCAGCAGTCCCCGGGTCCGTGAGACCCAGTACTTC
TRBJ2-1 | TRBV3-1/TRBV3-2 | NA | NA | CASSQASFREQFF | TGTGCCAGCAGCCAAGCAAGTTTTCGGGAGCAGTTCTTC
TRBJ2-1 | TRBV11-1 | NA | TRBD2 | CASSFLSGRARREQFF | TGTGCCAGCAGCTTTCTCAGCGGGAGGGCTCGGCGGGAGCAGTTCTTC
TRBJ2-7 | TRBV18 | few | TRBD2 | CASSPGLAENYEQYF | TGTGCCAGCTCACCGGGACTAGCGGAGAACTACGAGCAGTACTTC
TRBJ1-1 | TRBV5-1 | NA | NA | CASSTGGASTEAFF | TGCGCCAGCAGCACGGGAGGCGCGAGCACTGAAGCTTTCTTT
TRBJ1-2 | TRBV6-6 | NA | TRBD1 | CASSRDRGPYGYTF | TGTGCCAGCAGTAGGGACAGGGGGCCCTATGGCTACACCTTC
TRBJ2-7 | TRBV27 | once | NA | CASSLSRGATYEQYF | TGTGCCAGCAGTTTATCAAGGGGTGCAACCTACGAGCAGTACTTC
TRBJ2-3 | TRBV10-3 | NA | NA | CAMGADTQYF | TGTGCCATGGGGGCTGATACGCAGTATTTT
TRBJ1-2 | TRBV7-8 | NA | TRBD1 | CASSLATGGYNYGYTF | TGTGCCAGCAGCTTAGCCACAGGGGGCTACAACTATGGCTACACCTTC
TRBJ1-1 | TRBV9 | NA | NA | CASSPRGASWDTEAFF | TGTGCCAGCAGCCCGCGGGGGGCTTCCTGGGACACTGAAGCTTTCTTT
TRBJ2-1 | TRBV19 | NA | TRBD2 | CASSISSGSHNEQFF | TGTGCCAGTAGTATCAGTAGCGGGAGCCACAATGAGCAGTTCTTC
TRBJ1-2 | TRBV5-1 | NA | NA | CASRQGTQNYGYTF | TGCGCCAGCCGGCAGGGGACCCAAAACTATGGCTACACCTTC
TRBJ1-6 | TRBV12-3/TRBV12-4 | NA | NA | CASSQVYNSPLHF | TGTGCCAGCAGTCAGGTTTATAATTCACCCCTCCACTTT
TRBJ1-2 | TRBV7-9 | NA | NA | CASAQGEDGYTF | TGTGCCAGTGCACAGGGCGAGGATGGCTACACCTTC